This paragraph reports one T cell receptor (beta chain). The germline CDR1 and CDR2 sequences are ENHRY and SYGVKD. There are 13 residues in the CDR3. Trimming removed 8 bases at V and 4 bases at J, with 14 bases between. The protocol was immunoSEQ multiplex PCR, while the TCRdb copy is restricted to in-frame clones and leaves out a portion. The data show around 200,000 clones, 85% seen once. The data derive from a study of blood T cell repertoires in COVID-19. The sequencing input was PBMCs or T cells enriched from blood (not recorded which). The clonotype comes from a man aged 40-49 years who had recovered from COVID-19. This chain connects TRBV10-3 to TRBJ1-1; unclear D gene. DNA of the CDR3: TGTGCCATCTCCCCGGTGTTGAGCACTGAAGCTTTCTTT. It yields the protein CAISPVLSTEAFF.